This T cell receptor (beta chain) stems from a study of T cell responses to AZD1222 COVID-19 vaccine. For the study at large: Doses given second, at about 4 or about 12 weeks, were pooled.

The CDR3 consists of 13 residues. CDR1 is SEHNR, CDR2 FQNEAQ, per germline (reference sequence). Trimming pared 0 bases from V and 9 bases from J, leaving 9 bases between. To note about this clone: The target antigen is unknown.

Study findings and constraints: Mapped onto spike, vaccine-associated CD4 TCRs spanned it and were dominant at 160-218 and 743-854. Two doses of AZD1222 preceded a rise in Spike-specific TCR breadth and depth.

Data came from immunoSEQ multiplex PCR; TCRdb stores just in-frame clones and leaves some out. The sample has about 150,000 clones, about 95% seen once; the top ten hold roughly 1.2%. J is TRBJ2-1 and V is TRBV7-9; D is perhaps TRBD2 (5 bases). This sequence originates from an adult in good health. The starting material was peripheral blood, obtained on day 0 of AZD1222 vaccination. In nucleotides, the CDR3 is TGTGCCAGCAGCTTAGCACTAGAGGGTGAGCAGTTCTTC. The encoded protein is CASSLALEGEQFF.